The TCR beta chain under discussion was sequenced for a study of T cell repertoires in cytomegalovirus infection. Study overall: Matching HLA type and CMV infection were both indicated by public TCR beta signatures.

The CDR3 is 16 amino acids. With 0 bases removed from V and 7 bases from J, the gap between germline ends came to 16 bases. In germline, CDR1 is LGHNT, CDR2 FRNRAP. This clonotype was observed a few times. Antigen specificity is unknown. Study-wide findings and caveats: Summed frequency of public TCR beta families distinguished CMV carriers with the relevant HLA. HLA-C-restricted TCR beta clonotypes specific for CMV led the ex vivo response.

MiXCR, run by TCRdb on the reads, gives a single entry per CDR3 protein. The sample contains under 200,000 distinct CDR3 sequences, roughly a sixth of which appear only once. Sequencing input: CD8+ T cells from PBMCs. This sequence joins TRBV12-5 and TRBJ2-1; TRBD1 might be the D (6 bases). The receptor was derived from a human donor in good health (CMV status not recorded). Some clones in this sample may be carry-over from other donors' samples. The CDR3 protein is CASGLVIGTNLNEQFF. The CDR3 nucleotides read TGTGCTAGTGGTTTGGTAATAGGGACAAACCTGAATGAGCAGTTCTTC.